The clone carrying this T cell receptor (beta chain) appeared a single time. This specimen comes from a study of blood T cell repertoires in COVID-19. Across the whole study: The study drew acute and convalescent COVID-19 samples from the United States, Italy and Spain. PBMCs, B-cell-depleted T cells, or T cells were the source of the cDNA or gDNA that made up the material.

The V gene lost 4 bases and the J gene lost 4 bases, with 13 bases spanning the gap. This CDR3 spans 14 amino acids. CDR1 and CDR2 from the germline V gene are KGHDR and SFDVKD. Per the study methods: The authors estimated nucleated cell counts from reference gene primer amplification. This table comes from immunoSEQ multiplex PCR, and its TCRdb copy is limited to in-frame clones, with some not included. V and J calls and clone size come straight from that table; D and trimming were deduced from the DNA. Of 120,000 to 150,000 clones detected, roughly 87% appear once; the ten largest clones hold just under 0.95%.

The sample comprised peripheral blood. The chain employs TRBV24-1 and TRBJ2-7, with TRBD2 as a possible D gene (5 bases). This TCR was recovered from a woman aged 50 to 65 with acute or convalescent COVID-19. The DNA of the CDR3 is TGTGCCACCAGTGACCCGGCGGGTCGGTACGAGCAGTACTTC. Protein product: CATSDPAGRYEQYF.